This T cell receptor (beta chain) was observed in a study of blood T cells in healthy people across ages (dated by TCRdb to between 2015 and 2016). Regarding the study in general: In model experiments, template switching captured roughly one uniquely barcoded TCR beta cDNA molecule for every two T cells. Using deep sequencing normalized with unique cDNA molecular identifiers, the study measured how TCR beta repertoire diversity changes with age. Using the same blood draw, the study looked at two additional independent replicas of 1 million unique cDNA reads for two donors, one aged 18 to 29 and the other aged 80 or older. The donors were divided into four age groups: young (average around 17 years), middle-aged (about 39), aged (roughly 60) and long-lived (82). Overall study outcomes, separate from this receptor: Observed TCR beta diversity per million T cells fell roughly linearly with age, and a significant reduction was already apparent by age around 40. Compared with the aged group, the long-lived group had more naive CD4+ T cells, fewer expanded clones and increased TCR diversity, a pattern suggesting age selection. The percentage of naive T cells measured by flow cytometry correlated strongly with observed TCR beta diversity. Since profiling was done on bulk unsorted PBMCs, naive and antigen-experienced compartments could not be conclusively compared. Estimates of total diversity based on one million sequenced T cells were considered lower bounds and underestimates. Donor CMV infection status was unknown, potentially confounding age-related changes in expanded clonotypes.

The receptor library was made with 5' RACE. Sequencing used an Illumina HiSeq 2500. The second PCR ran for roughly 6 to 11 cycles and used a J-beta primer mix along with a sample-barcoded 5' primer. A unique molecular identifier was introduced onto each TCR beta cDNA molecule by a template-switch 5' adaptor carrying 12 random nucleotides. Each sample yielded at least 2.5 million CDR3-containing paired-end reads. First-strand cDNA synthesis was performed from all RNA using the Mint cDNA synthesis kit, with priming by a TRBC-specific oligonucleotide. All cDNA was treated with uracil-DNA glycosylase and then went through a first 18-cycle PCR with the universal primers M1SS and BC2_uni_R. Per the authors' processing: For normalization, 1 million high-quality reads, each with a distinct molecular identifier, were randomly selected from each sample. Reads sharing molecular identifiers were discarded rather than binned into consensus sequences. MiTCR, with a Q25 quality threshold and the strictest error-elimination algorithm, was used for CDR3 identification, clonotype clustering and error correction. Lower-bound total TCR beta diversity was estimated with a nonparametric unseen species model using Euler transformation. Starting from the raw public reads, TCRdb applied fastp trimming at Q25, assembled clones with MiXCR and retained in-frame beta chains. Entries that share a CDR3 protein sequence are merged under the most common genes and DNA. The V and J calls were not made by the authors but by TCRdb's processing. Present in this sample are about 760,000 distinct CDR3 sequences, around 25% of which were seen just once. The ten largest make up 9% to 9.5% of the sample.

A word on this clonotype: Its target antigen remains unknown. No much larger clone is present one base from it, and per-base qualities are unavailable.

V loses 5 bases, J loses 8 bases, and the germline ends lie 17 bases apart. From a lookup of the germline V gene, CDR1 and CDR2 are SGHTA and FQGTGA. The CDR3 contains 14 residues, cysteine and phenylalanine counted. The read is trimmed to its CDR3 DNA, 42 bases read in frame from base 1. Donors were 39 systemically healthy Caucasian individuals from Russia aged 6 to 90 years. Around 9.8 milliliters of peripheral blood were collected from each donor into EDTA-treated Vacutainer tubes. Ficoll-Paque density-gradient centrifugation was used to isolate PBMCs, with at least 6.5 million per sample. Total RNA was extracted from PBMCs with Trizol reagent, with at least 5.5 micrograms obtained per sample. Naive CD45RAhigh/CD27high T cell percentages were measured by flow cytometry on a PBMC aliquot from every donor. The sample was also linked to a second study, of T cells of mothers and their children. The second study, in turn, reports: Nine systemically healthy Caucasian individuals served as donors, namely three mothers together with their six children. cDNA synthesis used all of the extracted RNA, with roughly 1.6 ug of RNA in each 15 ul reaction. In the second PCR, sample barcodes and 2-4 random nucleotides were introduced via the M1S primer. More than 8 million TCR beta CDR3 reads were obtained from each mother, and about 3 million reads were obtained from each child. In both related and unrelated pairs, thymic selection shapes the output of TCR recombination in a similar way, with inherited differences having only a minor effect. Normalized repertoire overlap was always slightly but never significantly higher in related than unrelated mother-child pairs. Persistent microchimeric T cell clones were not detected, at a sensitivity of around 99 clones per million clonotypes. The study used deep NGS to compare TCR beta repertoires of mothers and children, seeking features distinguishing related mother-child pairs from unrelated individuals. On average, the children were roughly 10 +/- 4 years old, while the mothers were approximately 41 +/- 4 years old. After adapters were ligated using NEBNext reagents, the libraries underwent 100+100 nt paired-end sequencing on an Illumina HiSeq 2000. To prevent cross-contamination, the mother and child libraries were prepared one month apart and sequenced in separate runs. For each donor, somewhere between roughly 450,000 and 2,100,000 distinct TCR beta clonotypes were identified. Naive TCR beta clonotypes were estimated from low-frequency clonotypes matched to each donor's FACS-determined naive share, without sorting.

Recombination linked TRBV7-3 to TRBJ2-3, with no confident D gene call. The source of this sequence is a boy aged 5-17 years in good health. Material for sequencing was blood. DNA sequence: TGTGCCAGCAGCCCCGAAGATATACCCGGTACGCAGTATTTT. Translation gives CASSPEDIPGTQYF.